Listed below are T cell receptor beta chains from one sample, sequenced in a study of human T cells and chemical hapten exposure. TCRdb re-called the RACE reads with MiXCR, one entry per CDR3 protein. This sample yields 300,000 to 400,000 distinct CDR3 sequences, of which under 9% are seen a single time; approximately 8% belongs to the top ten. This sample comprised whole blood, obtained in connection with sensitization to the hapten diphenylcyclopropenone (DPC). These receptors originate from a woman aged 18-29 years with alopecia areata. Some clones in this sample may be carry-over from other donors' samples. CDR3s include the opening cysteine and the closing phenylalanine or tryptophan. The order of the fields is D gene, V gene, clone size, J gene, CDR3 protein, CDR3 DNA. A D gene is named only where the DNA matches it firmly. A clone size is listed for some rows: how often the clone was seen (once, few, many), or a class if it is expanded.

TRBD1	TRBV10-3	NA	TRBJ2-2	CAISDLGDRPPNTGELFF	TGTGCCATCAGTGACCTGGGGGACAGACCTCCGAACACCGGGGAGCTGTTTTTT
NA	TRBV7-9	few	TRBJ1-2	CASSPSLGGANYGYTF	TGTGCCAGCAGCCCCAGCTTGGGGGGGGCTAACTATGGCTACACCTTC
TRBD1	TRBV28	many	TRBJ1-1	CASSLWTGPEAFF	TGTGCCAGCAGCCTATGGACAGGCCCTGAAGCTTTCTTT
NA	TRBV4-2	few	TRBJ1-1	CASSRRPGQRNTEAFF	TGTGCCAGCAGCCGTAGACCGGGACAAAGGAACACTGAAGCTTTCTTT
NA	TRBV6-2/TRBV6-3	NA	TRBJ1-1	CASSHGMTTEAFF	TGTGCCAGCAGTCACGGGATGACAACTGAAGCTTTCTTT
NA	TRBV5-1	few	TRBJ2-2	CASSLALGGTGELFF	TGCGCCAGCAGCTTGGCCCTTGGTGGGACCGGGGAGCTGTTTTTT
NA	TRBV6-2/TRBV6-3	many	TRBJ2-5	CASSLMYQETQYF	TGTGCCAGCAGCCTAATGTACCAAGAGACCCAGTACTTC
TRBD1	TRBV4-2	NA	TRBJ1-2	CASSFRSGQGAPNYGYTF	TGTGCCAGCAGCTTCCGCTCGGGACAGGGAGCCCCCAACTATGGCTACACCTTC
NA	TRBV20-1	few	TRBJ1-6	CSARDGGTNSPLHF	TGCAGTGCTAGAGATGGGGGAACGAATTCACCCCTCCACTTT
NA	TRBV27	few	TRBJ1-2	CASSLLRTEGNYGYTF	TGTGCCAGCAGTTTACTCAGGACGGAGGGTAACTATGGCTACACCTTC
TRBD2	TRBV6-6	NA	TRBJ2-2	CASSPLTSGGAGTGELFF	TGTGCCAGCAGTCCCCTGACTAGCGGGGGGGCGGGCACCGGGGAGCTGTTTTTT
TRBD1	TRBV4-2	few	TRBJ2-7	CASSQGTGWYEQYF	TGTGCCAGCAGCCAAGGGACAGGTTGGTACGAGCAGTACTTC
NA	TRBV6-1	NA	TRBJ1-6	CAILPRGLYNSPLHF	TGTGCCATCCTGCCCCGTGGGTTATATAATTCACCCCTCCACTTT
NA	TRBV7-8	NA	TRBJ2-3	CASSLAGVSSTDTQYF	TGTGCCAGCAGCTTAGCGGGGGTATCTAGCACAGATACGCAGTATTTT
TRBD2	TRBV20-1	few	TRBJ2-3	CSAHGTSPTDTQYF	TGCAGTGCTCACGGGACTAGCCCCACAGATACGCAGTATTTT
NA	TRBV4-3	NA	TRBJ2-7	CASSQDQTLGSYEQYF	TGCGCCAGCAGCCAAGATCAAACGTTAGGGTCCTACGAGCAGTACTTC
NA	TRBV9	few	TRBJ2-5	CASTTTPEGTQYF	TGTGCCAGCACCACCACTCCCGAGGGGACCCAGTACTTC
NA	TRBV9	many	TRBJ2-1	CASSASLDGSSYNEQFF	TGTGCCAGCAGCGCCTCTCTAGACGGGAGCTCCTACAATGAGCAGTTCTTC
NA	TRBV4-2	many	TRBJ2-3	CASSQETAPSTDTQYF	TGTGCCAGCAGCCAAGAAACAGCCCCCAGCACAGATACGCAGTATTTT
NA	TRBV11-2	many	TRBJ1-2	CASSSLGSTAVYGYTF	TGTGCCAGCAGCTCGCTGGGGAGTACAGCGGTCTATGGCTACACCTTC
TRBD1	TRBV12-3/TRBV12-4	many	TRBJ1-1	CASSDRGHTEAFF	TGTGCCAGCAGTGACAGGGGGCACACTGAAGCTTTCTTT
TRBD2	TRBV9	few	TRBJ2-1	CASSAGGLAAYNEQFF	TGTGCCAGCAGCGCGGGGGGACTAGCAGCCTACAATGAGCAGTTCTTC
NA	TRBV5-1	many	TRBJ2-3	CASSLRDAWPTDTQYF	TGCGCCAGCAGCTTGAGGGACGCCTGGCCCACAGATACGCAGTATTTT
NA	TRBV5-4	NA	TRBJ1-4	CASSYAWDEKLFF	TGTGCCAGCAGCTACGCGTGGGATGAAAAACTGTTTTTT
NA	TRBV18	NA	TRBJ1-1	CAISLSPGQRPNTEAFF	TGTGCCATCTCCCTTTCCCCCGGCCAGAGACCGAACACTGAAGCTTTCTTT
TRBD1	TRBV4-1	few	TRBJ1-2	CASSRDGQGNYGYTF	TGCGCCAGCAGCCGAGACGGACAGGGGAACTATGGCTACACCTTC
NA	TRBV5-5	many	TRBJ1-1	CASSLLAPSNTEAFF	TGTGCCAGCAGCTTGTTGGCGCCATCGAACACTGAAGCTTTCTTT
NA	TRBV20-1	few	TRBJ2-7	CSATYREDEQYF	TGCAGTGCTACTTACAGGGAGGACGAGCAGTACTTC
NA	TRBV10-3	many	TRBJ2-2	CAISDTGRNTGELFF	TGTGCCATCTCAGATACAGGACGCAACACCGGGGAGCTGTTTTTT
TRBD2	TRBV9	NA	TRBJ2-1	CASSRSGGVYNEQFF	TGTGCCAGCAGCCGGAGCGGGGGAGTATACAATGAGCAGTTCTTC
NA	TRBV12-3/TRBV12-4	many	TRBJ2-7	CASSSTDKYEQYF	TGTGCCAGCAGTTCCACTGACAAATACGAGCAGTACTTC
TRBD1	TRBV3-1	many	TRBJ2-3	CASSQGPGGRTDTQYF	TGTGCCAGCAGCCAAGGGCCAGGGGGCCGCACAGATACGCAGTATTTT
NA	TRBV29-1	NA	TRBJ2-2	CSFGTPNTGELFF	TGCAGCTTCGGGACTCCTAACACCGGGGAGCTGTTTTTT
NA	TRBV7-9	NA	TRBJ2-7	CASSPPTYEQYF	TGTGCCAGCAGCCCACCCACCTACGAGCAGTACTTC
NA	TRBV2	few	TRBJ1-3	CASSEAGQRGNF	TGTGCCAGCAGTGAAGCCGGACAGAGGGGTAATTTT
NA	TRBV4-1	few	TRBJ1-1	CASSQIGVMNTEAFF	TGCGCCAGCAGCCAGATAGGGGTGATGAACACTGAAGCTTTCTTT
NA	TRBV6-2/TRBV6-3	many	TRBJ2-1	CASSIYNEQFF	TGTGCCAGCAGCATATACAATGAGCAGTTCTTC
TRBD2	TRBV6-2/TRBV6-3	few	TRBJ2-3	CASSFGHLAGTQYF	TGTGCCAGCAGTTTCGGCCATTTAGCGGGGACGCAGTATTTT
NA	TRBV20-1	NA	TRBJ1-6	CSAISSYNSPLHF	TGCAGTGCTATCAGCTCCTATAATTCACCCCTCCACTTT
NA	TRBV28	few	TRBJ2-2	CASKDYSYTGELFF	TGTGCCAGCAAGGACTACTCGTACACCGGGGAGCTGTTTTTT
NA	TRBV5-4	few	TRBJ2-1	CASRDVPEGGASNSQFF	TGTGCCAGCAGAGACGTGCCGGAGGGGGGCGCGTCGAATTCTCAGTTCTTC
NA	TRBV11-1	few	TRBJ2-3	CASSLAWGAGTDTQYF	TGTGCCAGCAGCTTAGCATGGGGGGCTGGCACAGATACGCAGTATTTT
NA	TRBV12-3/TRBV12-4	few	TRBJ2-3	CASSLKARVGADTQYF	TGTGCCAGCAGTTTAAAAGCAAGAGTGGGGGCAGATACGCAGTATTTT
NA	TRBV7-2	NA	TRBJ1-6	CASSLQRTHTLGPYSPLHF	TGTGCCAGCAGCCTCCAAAGGACTCATACCTTGGGGCCCTATTCACCCCTCCACTTT
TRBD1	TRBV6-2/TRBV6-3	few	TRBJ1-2	CASRLGQGSNYGYTF	TGTGCCAGCAGGCTCGGACAGGGTTCGAACTATGGCTACACCTTC
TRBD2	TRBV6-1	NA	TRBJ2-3	CASSLLAGGTSTDTQYF	TGTGCCAGCAGTCTACTAGCGGGGGGGACTAGCACAGATACGCAGTATTTT
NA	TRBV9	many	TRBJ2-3	CAAGNTQYF	TGTGCCGCGGGGAATACGCAGTATTTT
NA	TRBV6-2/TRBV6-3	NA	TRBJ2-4	CASRSTVTAKNIQYF	TGTGCCAGCAGGTCCACGGTCACAGCCAAAAACATTCAGTACTTC
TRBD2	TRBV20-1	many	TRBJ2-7	CSARSLSGVFGEQYF	TGCAGTGCTAGATCTCTAAGCGGGGTATTCGGCGAGCAGTACTTC
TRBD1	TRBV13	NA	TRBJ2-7	CASSSGYGTGPSYEQYF	TGTGCCAGCAGCTCGGGGTACGGGACAGGGCCCTCCTACGAGCAGTACTTC
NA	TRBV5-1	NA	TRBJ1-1	CASSVAGVTEAFF	TGCGCCAGCAGCGTAGCAGGGGTGACTGAAGCTTTCTTT
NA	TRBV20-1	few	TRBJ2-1	CSARRSYNEQFF	TGCAGTGCTAGACGCAGTTACAATGAGCAGTTCTTC
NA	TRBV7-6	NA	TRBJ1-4	CASSLGTTPEKLFF	TGTGCCAGCAGCCTGGGGACGACCCCTGAAAAACTGTTTTTT
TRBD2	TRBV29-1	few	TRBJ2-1	CSAGGAAYNEQFF	TGCAGCGCCGGGGGGGCAGCCTACAATGAGCAGTTCTTC
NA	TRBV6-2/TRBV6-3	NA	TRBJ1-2	CASSYNINYGYTF	TGTGCCAGCAGTTACAACATTAACTATGGCTACACCTTC
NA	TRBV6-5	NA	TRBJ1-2	CASSSGGTHSNYGYTF	TGTGCCAGCAGTTCCGGCGGTACCCATAGCAACTATGGCTACACCTTC
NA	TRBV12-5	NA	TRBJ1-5	CASGQYGTPYQPQHF	TGTGCTAGTGGTCAATACGGGACACCCTATCAGCCCCAGCATTTT
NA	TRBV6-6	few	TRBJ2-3	CAGGGGKNTDTQYF	TGTGCCGGGGGAGGGGGCAAGAACACAGATACGCAGTATTTT
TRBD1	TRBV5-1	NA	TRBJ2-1	CASSLDTGGAGNNEQFF	TGCGCCAGCAGCTTGGACACAGGGGGCGCAGGTAACAATGAGCAGTTCTTC
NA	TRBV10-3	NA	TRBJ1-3	CAINDGSSGNTIHF	TGTGCCATCAACGACGGGTCCTCTGGAAACACCATACATTTT